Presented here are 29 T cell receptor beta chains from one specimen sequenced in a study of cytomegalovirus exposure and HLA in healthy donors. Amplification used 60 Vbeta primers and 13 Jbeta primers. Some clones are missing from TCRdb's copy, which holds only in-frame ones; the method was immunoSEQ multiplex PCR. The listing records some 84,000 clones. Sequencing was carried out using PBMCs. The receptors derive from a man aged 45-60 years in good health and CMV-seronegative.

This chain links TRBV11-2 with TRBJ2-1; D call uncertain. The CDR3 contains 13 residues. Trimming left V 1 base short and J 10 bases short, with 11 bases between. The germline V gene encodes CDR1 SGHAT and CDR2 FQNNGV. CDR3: CASSLASAEEQFF. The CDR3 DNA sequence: TGTGCCAGCAGCTTAGCTTCGGCGGAAGAGCAGTTCTTC.

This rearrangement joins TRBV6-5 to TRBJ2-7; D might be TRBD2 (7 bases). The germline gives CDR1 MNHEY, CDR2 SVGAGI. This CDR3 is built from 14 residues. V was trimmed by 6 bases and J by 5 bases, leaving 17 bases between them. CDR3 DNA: TGTGCCAGCAGGAAGGGGGGGCAAAGAGACGAGCAGTACTTC. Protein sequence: CASRKGGQRDEQYF.

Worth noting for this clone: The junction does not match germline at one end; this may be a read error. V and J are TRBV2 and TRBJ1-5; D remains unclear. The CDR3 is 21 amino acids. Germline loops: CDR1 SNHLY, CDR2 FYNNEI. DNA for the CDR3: TGTGCCAGCAGCGAAGGCCCCCCCACGTGGCAGTTAAAACCTAGCAATCAGCCCCAGCATTTT. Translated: CASSEGPPTWQLKPSNQPQHF. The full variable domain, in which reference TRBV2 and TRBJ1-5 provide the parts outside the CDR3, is EPEVTQTPSHQVTQMGQEVILRCVPISNHLYFYWYRQILGQKVEFLVSFYNNEISEKSEIFDDQFSVERPDGSNFTLKIRSTKLEDSAMYFCASSEGPPTWQLKPSNQPQHFGDGTRLSIL.

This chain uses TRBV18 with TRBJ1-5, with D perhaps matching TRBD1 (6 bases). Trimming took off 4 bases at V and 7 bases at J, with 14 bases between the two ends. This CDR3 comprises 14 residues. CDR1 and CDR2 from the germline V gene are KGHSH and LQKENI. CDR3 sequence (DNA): TGTGCCAGCTCACTTCAACAGGGTTTGCAGCCCCAGCATTTT. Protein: CASSLQQGLQPQHF.

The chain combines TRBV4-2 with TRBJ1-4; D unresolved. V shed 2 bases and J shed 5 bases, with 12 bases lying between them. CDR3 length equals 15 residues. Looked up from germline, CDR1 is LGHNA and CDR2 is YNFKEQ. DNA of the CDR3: TGTGCCAGCAGCCAACCGGGAGGGTGGAATGAAAAACTGTTTTTT. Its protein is CASSQPGGWNEKLFF.

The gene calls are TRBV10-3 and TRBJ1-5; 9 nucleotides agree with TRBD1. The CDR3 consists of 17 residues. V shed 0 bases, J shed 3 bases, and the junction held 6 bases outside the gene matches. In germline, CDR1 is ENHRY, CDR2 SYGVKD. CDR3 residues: CAISESLTGGTNQPQHF. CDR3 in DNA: TGTGCCATCAGTGAGTCGTTGACAGGGGGGACCAATCAGCCCCAGCATTTT.

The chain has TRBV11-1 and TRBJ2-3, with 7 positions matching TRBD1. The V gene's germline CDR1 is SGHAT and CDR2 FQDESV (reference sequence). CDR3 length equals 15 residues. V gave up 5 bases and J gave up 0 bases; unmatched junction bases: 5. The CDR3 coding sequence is TGTGCCAGCAGCCCGAAGGGGGCTAGCACAGATACGCAGTATTTT. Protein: CASSPKGASTDTQYF.

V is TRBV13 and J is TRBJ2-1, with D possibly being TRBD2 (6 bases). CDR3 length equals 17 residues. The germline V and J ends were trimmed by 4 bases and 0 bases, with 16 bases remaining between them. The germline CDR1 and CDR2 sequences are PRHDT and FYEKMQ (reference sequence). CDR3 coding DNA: TGTGCCAGCAGCTCAGGAATAGCGGTTAGCTCCTACAATGAGCAGTTCTTC. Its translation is CASSSGIAVSSYNEQFF.

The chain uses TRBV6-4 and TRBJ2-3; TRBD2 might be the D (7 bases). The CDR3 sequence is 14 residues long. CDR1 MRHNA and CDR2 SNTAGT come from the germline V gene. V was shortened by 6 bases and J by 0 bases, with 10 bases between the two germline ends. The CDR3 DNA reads TGTGCCAGCAGACAGGGAGGGAGCACAGATACGCAGTATTTT. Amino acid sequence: CASRQGGSTDTQYF.

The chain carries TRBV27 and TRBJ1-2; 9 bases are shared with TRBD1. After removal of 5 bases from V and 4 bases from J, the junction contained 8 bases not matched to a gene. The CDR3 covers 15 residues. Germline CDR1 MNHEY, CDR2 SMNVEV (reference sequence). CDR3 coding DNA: TGTGCCAGCAGTCCACGGGACAGGGTGGGCTATGGCTACACCTTC. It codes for CASSPRDRVGYGYTF.

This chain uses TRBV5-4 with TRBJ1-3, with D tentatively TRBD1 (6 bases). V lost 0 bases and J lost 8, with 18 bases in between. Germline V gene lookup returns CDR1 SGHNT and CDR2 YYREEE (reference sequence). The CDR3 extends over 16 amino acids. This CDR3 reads CASSLGGGGAGHTIYF. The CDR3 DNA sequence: TGTGCCAGCAGCTTGGGTGGGGGGGGCGCCGGCCACACCATATATTTT.

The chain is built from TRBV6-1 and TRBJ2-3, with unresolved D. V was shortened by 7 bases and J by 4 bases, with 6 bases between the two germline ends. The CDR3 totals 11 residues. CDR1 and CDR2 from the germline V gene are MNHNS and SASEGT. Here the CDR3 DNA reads TGTGCCAGCATCCGGGCAGATACGCAGTATTTT. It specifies CASIRADTQYF.

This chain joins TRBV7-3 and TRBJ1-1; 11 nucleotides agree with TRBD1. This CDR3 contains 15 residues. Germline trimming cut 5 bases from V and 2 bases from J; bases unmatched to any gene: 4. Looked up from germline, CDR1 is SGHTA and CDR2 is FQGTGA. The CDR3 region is CASSPDRGRNTEAFF. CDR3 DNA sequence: TGTGCCAGCAGCCCGGACAGGGGGCGAAACACTGAAGCTTTCTTT. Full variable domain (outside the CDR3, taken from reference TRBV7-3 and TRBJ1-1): GAGVSQTPSNKVTEKGKYVELRCDPISGHTALYWYRQSLGQGPEFLIYFQGTGAADDSGLPNDRFFAVRPEGSVSTLKIQRTERGDSAVYLCASSPDRGRNTEAFFGQGTRLTVV.

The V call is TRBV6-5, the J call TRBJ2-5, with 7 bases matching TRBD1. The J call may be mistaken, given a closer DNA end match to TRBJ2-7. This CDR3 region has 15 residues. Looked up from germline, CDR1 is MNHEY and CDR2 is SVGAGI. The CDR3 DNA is TGTGCCAGCAGCTTCCGGGACAGCCCAGTCTACGAGCAGTACTTC. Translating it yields CASSFRDSPVYEQYF.

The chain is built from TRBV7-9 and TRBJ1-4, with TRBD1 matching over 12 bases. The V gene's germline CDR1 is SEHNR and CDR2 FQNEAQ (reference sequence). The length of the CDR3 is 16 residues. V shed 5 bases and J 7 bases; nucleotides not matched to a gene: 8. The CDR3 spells CASSHMPGQGAEKLFF. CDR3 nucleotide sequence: TGTGCCAGCAGCCATATGCCGGGACAGGGGGCTGAAAAACTGTTTTTT.

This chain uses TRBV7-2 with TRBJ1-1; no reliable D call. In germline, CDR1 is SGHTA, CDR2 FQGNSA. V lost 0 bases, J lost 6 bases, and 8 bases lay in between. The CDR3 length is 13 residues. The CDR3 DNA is TGTGCCAGCAGCTTAGCGTTTGAGCCTGAAGCTTTCTTT. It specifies CASSLAFEPEAFF.

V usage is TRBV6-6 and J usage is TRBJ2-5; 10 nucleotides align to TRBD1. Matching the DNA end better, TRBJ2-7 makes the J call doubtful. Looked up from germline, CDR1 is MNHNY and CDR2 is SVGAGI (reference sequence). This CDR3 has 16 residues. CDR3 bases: TGTGCCAGCAGTTTGAAGACGACAGGGGGCGTATACGAGCAGTACTTC. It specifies CASSLKTTGGVYEQYF.

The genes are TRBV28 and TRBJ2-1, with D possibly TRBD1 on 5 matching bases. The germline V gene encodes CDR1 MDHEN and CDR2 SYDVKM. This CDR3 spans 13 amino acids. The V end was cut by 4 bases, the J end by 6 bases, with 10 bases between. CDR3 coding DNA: TGTGCCAGCAGTTGGCAGGGCTCCAATGAGCAGTTCTTC. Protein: CASSWQGSNEQFF. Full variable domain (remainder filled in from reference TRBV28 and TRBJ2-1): DVKVTQSSRYLVKRTGEKVFLECVQDMDHENMFWYRQDPGLGLRLIYFSYDVKMKEKGDIPEGYSVSREKKERFSLILESASTNQTSMYLCASSWQGSNEQFFGPGTRLTVL.

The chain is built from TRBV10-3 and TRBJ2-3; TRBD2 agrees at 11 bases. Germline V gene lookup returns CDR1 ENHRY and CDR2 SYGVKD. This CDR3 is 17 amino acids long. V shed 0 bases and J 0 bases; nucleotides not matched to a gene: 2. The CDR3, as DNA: TGTGCCATCAGTGAGTCGACTAGCGGGGATAGCACAGATACGCAGTATTTT. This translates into CAISESTSGDSTDTQYF.

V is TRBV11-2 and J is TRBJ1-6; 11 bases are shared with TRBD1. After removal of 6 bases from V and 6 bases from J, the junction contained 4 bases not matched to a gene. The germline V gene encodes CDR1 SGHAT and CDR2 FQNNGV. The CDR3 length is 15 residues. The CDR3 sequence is CASRVGQGANSPLHF. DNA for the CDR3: TGTGCCAGCAGAGTTGGACAGGGGGCTAATTCACCCCTCCACTTT.

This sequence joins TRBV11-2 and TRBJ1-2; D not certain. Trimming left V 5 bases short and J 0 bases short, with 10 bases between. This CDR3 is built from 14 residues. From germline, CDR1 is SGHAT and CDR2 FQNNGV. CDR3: CASSPERSNYGYTF. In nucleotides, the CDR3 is TGTGCCAGCAGCCCCGAGAGGTCTAACTATGGCTACACCTTC.

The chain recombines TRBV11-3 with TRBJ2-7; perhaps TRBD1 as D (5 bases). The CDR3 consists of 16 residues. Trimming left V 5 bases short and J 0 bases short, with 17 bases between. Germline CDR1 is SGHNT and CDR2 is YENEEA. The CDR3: CASSLHGQGNSYEQYF. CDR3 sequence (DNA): TGTGCCAGCAGCCTACACGGCCAGGGAAACTCCTACGAGCAGTACTTC.

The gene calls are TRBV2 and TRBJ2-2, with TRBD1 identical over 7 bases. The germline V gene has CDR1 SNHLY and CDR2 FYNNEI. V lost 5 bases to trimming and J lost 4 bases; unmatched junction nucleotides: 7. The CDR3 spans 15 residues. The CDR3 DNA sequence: TGTGCCAGCAGTCTGACAGGGAGTGGCACCGGGGAGCTGTTTTTT. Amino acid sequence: CASSLTGSGTGELFF.

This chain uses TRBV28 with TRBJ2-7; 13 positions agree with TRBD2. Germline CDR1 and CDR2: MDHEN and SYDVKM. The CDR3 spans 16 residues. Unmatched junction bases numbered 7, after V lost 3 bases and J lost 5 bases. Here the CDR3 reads CASSLTSGGKKDEQYF. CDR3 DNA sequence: TGTGCCAGCAGTTTGACTAGCGGGGGGAAAAAGGACGAGCAGTACTTC.

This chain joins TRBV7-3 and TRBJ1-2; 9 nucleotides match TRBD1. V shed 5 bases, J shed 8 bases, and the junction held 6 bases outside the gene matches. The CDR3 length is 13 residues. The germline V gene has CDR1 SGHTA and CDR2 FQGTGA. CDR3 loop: CASSPTTGGGYTF. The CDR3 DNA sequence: TGTGCCAGCAGCCCCACCACAGGGGGCGGCTACACCTTC.

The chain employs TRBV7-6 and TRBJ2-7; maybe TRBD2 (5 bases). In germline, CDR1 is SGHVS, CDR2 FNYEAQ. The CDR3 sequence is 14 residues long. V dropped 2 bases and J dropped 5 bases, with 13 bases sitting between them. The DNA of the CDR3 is TGTGCCAGCAGCTTACCGGGGAATGCCCACGAGCAGTACTTC. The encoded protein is CASSLPGNAHEQYF.

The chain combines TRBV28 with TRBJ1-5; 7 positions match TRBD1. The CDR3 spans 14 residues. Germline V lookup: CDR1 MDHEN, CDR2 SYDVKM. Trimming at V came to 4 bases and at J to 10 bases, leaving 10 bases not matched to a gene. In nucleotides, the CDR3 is TGTGCCAGCAGTTGGACAGGCGCTTTCCGCCCCCAGCATTTT. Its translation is CASSWTGAFRPQHF. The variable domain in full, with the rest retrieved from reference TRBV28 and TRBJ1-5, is DVKVTQSSRYLVKRTGEKVFLECVQDMDHENMFWYRQDPGLGLRLIYFSYDVKMKEKGDIPEGYSVSREKKERFSLILESASTNQTSMYLCASSWTGAFRPQHFGDGTRLSIL.

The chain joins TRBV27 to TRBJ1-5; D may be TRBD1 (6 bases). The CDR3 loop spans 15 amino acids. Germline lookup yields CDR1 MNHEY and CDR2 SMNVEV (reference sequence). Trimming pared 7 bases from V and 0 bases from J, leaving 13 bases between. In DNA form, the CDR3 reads TGTGCCAGCACGGACAGACTTTATAGCAATCAGCCCCAGCATTTT. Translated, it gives CASTDRLYSNQPQHF.

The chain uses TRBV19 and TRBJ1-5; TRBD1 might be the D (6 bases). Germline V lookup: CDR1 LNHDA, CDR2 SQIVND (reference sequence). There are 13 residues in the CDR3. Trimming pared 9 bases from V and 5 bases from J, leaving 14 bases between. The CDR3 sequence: CARTDRFHQPQHF. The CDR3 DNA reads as TGTGCCAGAACTGACAGGTTTCATCAGCCCCAGCATTTT.